The 14 T cell receptor beta chains below all came from one sample that was sequenced in a study of beta chain features in type 1 diabetes. Expressed TCRB transcripts were sequenced because the isolated RNA had all been reverse transcribed beforehand. Data came from immunoSEQ multiplex PCR; TCRdb stores just in-frame clones and leaves some out. Found here are 200,000 to 300,000 clones, under 70% of them singletons; the top ten hold 0.053%. The sample comprised naive CD4+ T cells from blood. The receptors here all came from a man aged 25-45 years in good health.

This clone has only a few counts. The identical CDR3 is also encoded by other nucleotide sequences in the sample. This rearrangement joins TRBV29-1 to TRBJ2-5; the D gene is possibly TRBD2 (5 bases). Germline CDR1 is SQVTM and CDR2 is ANQGSEA. This CDR3 has 13 amino acids. Trimming took off 6 bases at V and 2 bases at J, with 13 bases between the two ends. The CDR3 reads CSVGGRLQETQYF. The CDR3 region has the DNA TGCAGCGTCGGAGGACGCCTGCAAGAGACCCAGTACTTC.

This clone was counted a few times. J is TRBJ2-6 and V is TRBV6-5, with unresolved D. This CDR3 has 14 amino acids. Germline V gene sequence: CDR1 MNHEY, CDR2 SVGAGI. V gave up 8 bases and J gave up 2 bases, with 10 bases separating them. The CDR3 DNA reads TGTGCCAGCCGTTGGTCGCCTGGGGCCAACGTCCTGACTTTC. This translates into CASRWSPGANVLTF.

This rearrangement joins TRBV30 to TRBJ2-1; 13 bases are shared with TRBD2. CDR1 and CDR2 (germline): GTSNPN, SVGIG (reference sequence). The J segment lost 2 bases and the V segment lost 2 bases, leaving 3 bases of the junction unmatched. The CDR3 is 16 amino acids. CDR3 in DNA: TGTGCCTGGAGTCCGGGACTAGCGGGGACCTACAATGAGCAGTTCTTC. Protein: CAWSPGLAGTYNEQFF.

The gene calls are TRBV9 and TRBJ2-5; tentatively, D is TRBD2 (5 bases). V lost 4 bases, J lost 0 bases, and 13 bases lay in between. The germline V gene has CDR1 SGDLS and CDR2 YYNGEE. The CDR3 runs to 15 residues. This CDR3 is CASSNNGIYQETQYF. The DNA of the CDR3 is TGTGCCAGCAGCAACAACGGGATTTACCAAGAGACCCAGTACTTC.

The rearrangement uses TRBV28 and TRBJ2-7, with D unresolved. Trimming cost V 2 bases and J 0 bases, with 14 bases left between them. The CDR3 spans 16 residues. Per the germline V gene, CDR1 is MDHEN and CDR2 is SYDVKM. CDR3 in DNA: TGTGCCAGCAGTTTAGGATTTACCCCCATCTCCTACGAGCAGTACTTC. This sequence encodes CASSLGFTPISYEQYF.

About this clone itself: The sample carries other DNA sequences with the same CDR3. This chain uses TRBV29-1 with TRBJ2-5; D not resolved. The CDR3 has 11 residues. The V end lost 4 bases, the J end lost 5 bases, and 8 bases lay between the germline ends. Per germline, CDR1 SQVTM and CDR2 ANQGSEA. CDR3 sequence: CSVVVGETQYF. CDR3 bases: TGCAGCGTTGTTGTCGGGGAGACCCAGTACTTC.

CDR3 DNA sequence: TGTGCCTGGGGGGCGGGCTCAGCGAACATTCAGTACTTC. Encoded protein: CAWGAGSANIQYF. The chain has TRBV30 and TRBJ2-4; D assignment may be TRBD1 or TRBD2 (5 bases each). Trimming removed 5 bases at V and 7 bases at J, with 15 bases between. Germline V gives CDR1 GTSNPN, CDR2 SVGIG (reference sequence). The CDR3 has 13 amino acids.

A single count supports this clone. The V gene is TRBV6-5, the J gene TRBJ1-1; D may be TRBD1 (5 bases). This CDR3 has 13 amino acids. Germline V gene sequence: CDR1 MNHEY, CDR2 SVGAGI. The V and J ends lost 6 bases and 3 bases respectively, with 11 bases between them. Written as DNA, the CDR3 is TGTGCCAGCAGCCTCGTGGGGGACACTGAAGCTTTCTTT. This gives the protein CASSLVGDTEAFF.

This chain links TRBV30 with TRBJ2-7, with D perhaps matching TRBD1 (6 bases). V lost 3 bases and J lost 6, with 21 bases in between. CDR1 is GTSNPN, CDR2 SVGIG, per germline (reference sequence). The CDR3 has 15 amino acids. The CDR3, as DNA: TGTGCCTGGAGCCTAGGGAATGGGGGCTTCTTCGAGCAGTACTTC. This encodes CAWSLGNGGFFEQYF.

The chain employs TRBV9 and TRBJ1-2; D gene uncertain. Germline lookup yields CDR1 SGDLS and CDR2 YYNGEE. Trimming left V 5 bases short and J 7 bases short, with 12 bases between. This CDR3 has 12 residues. The CDR3 is CASRQTLGGYTF. The CDR3 coding sequence is TGTGCCAGCAGACAGACTTTGGGTGGCTACACCTTC.

The CDR3 DNA reads as TGTGCCAGCAGTCCGGACCACAATCAGCCCCAGCATTTT. Translating gives CASSPDHNQPQHF. The chain uses TRBV6-5 and TRBJ1-5, with unresolved D. The CDR3 sequence is 13 residues long. Trimming cost V 5 bases and J 3 bases, with 8 bases left between them. Looked up from germline, CDR1 is MNHEY and CDR2 is SVGAGI.

The chain couples TRBV15 to TRBJ2-7; TRBD1 is a possible D gene (6 bases). Between the trimmed V and J ends, which lost 0 bases and 5 bases, there was a span of 14 bases. Germline V gene data show CDR1 as LNHNV and CDR2 as YYDKDF (reference sequence). The CDR3 has 15 amino acids. The CDR3 loop is CATSRDVGAAHEQYF. For the CDR3, the DNA is TGTGCCACCAGCAGAGATGTGGGGGCCGCCCACGAGCAGTACTTC. Variable domain in full (rest from reference TRBV15 and TRBJ2-7): DAMVIQNPRYQVTQFGKPVTLSCSQTLNHNVMYWYQQKSSQAPKLLFHYYDKDFNNEADTPDNFQSRRPNTSFCFLDIRSPGLGDTAMYLCATSRDVGAAHEQYFGPGTRLTVT.

The V gene is TRBV7-9, the J gene TRBJ2-1, with D possibly TRBD2 on 5 matching bases. The CDR3 spans 13 residues. The V and J ends lost 8 bases and 3 bases respectively, with 11 bases between them. CDR1 and CDR2 from the germline V gene are SEHNR and FQNEAQ (reference sequence). For the CDR3, the DNA is TGTGCCAGCCATGGACTCAACTACAATGAGCAGTTCTTC. Protein product: CASHGLNYNEQFF.

V is TRBV7-9 and J is TRBJ1-4, with D unresolved. CDR1 SEHNR and CDR2 FQNEAQ come from the germline V gene (reference sequence). V was clipped by 5 bases and J by 1 base, with 8 bases between them. The CDR3 is made up of 14 amino acids. CDR3 sequence reads: CASSPGITNEKLFF. The CDR3 bases are TGTGCCAGCAGCCCGGGGATAACTAATGAAAAACTGTTTTTT.